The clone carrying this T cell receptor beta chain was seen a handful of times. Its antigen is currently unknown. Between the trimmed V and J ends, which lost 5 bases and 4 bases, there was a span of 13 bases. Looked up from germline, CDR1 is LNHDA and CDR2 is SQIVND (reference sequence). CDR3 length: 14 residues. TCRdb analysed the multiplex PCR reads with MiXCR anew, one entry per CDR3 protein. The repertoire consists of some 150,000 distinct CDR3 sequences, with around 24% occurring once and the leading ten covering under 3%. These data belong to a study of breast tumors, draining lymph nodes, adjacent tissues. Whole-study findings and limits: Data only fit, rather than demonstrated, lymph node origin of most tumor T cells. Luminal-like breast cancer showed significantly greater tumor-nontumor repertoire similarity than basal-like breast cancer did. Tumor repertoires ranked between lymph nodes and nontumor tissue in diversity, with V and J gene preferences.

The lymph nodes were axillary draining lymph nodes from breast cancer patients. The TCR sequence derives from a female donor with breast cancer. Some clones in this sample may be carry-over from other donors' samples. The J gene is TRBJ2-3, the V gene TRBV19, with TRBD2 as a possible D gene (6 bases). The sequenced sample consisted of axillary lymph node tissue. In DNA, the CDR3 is TGTGCCAGTAGTCCCTGGACTAATCCAGATACGCAGTATTTT. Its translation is CASSPWTNPDTQYF. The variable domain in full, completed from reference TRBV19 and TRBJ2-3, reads DGGITQSPKYLFRKEGQNVTLSCEQNLNHDAMYWYRQDPGQGLRLIYYSQIVNDFQKGDIAEGYSVSREKKESFPLTVTSAQKNPTAFYLCASSPWTNPDTQYFGPGTRLTVL.